This T cell receptor beta chain was sequenced during a study of identical twins. This CDR3 has 15 residues. Germline V gene sequence: CDR1 MDHEN, CDR2 SYDVKM. V was clipped by 3 bases and J by 3 bases, with 13 bases between them. The sample holds a few counts of this clonotype. TCRdb redid the calling of the 5' RACE reads with MiXCR, one entry per CDR3 protein. The data show around 530,000 distinct CDR3 sequences, 13% to 15% seen once. The same sample was also studied in work on yellow fever vaccine responses in identical twins.

The rearrangement joins TRBV28 to TRBJ2-3; D is uncertain. This clonotype originated in a woman aged 18-35 years in good health. Sequences were obtained from CD4+ T cells sorted from blood. The CDR3 protein is CASSLVVRGTDTQYF. The CDR3 nucleotides read TGTGCCAGCAGTTTGGTGGTCCGAGGTACAGATACGCAGTATTTT. The whole variable domain, remainder taken from reference TRBV28 and TRBJ2-3, is DVKVTQSSRYLVKRTGEKVFLECVQDMDHENMFWYRQDPGLGLRLIYFSYDVKMKEKGDIPEGYSVSREKKERFSLILESASTNQTSMYLCASSLVVRGTDTQYFGPGTRLTVL.